Listed below are T cell receptor beta chains from one sample, sequenced in a study of cytomegalovirus exposure and HLA in healthy donors. Clones were sequenced by immunoSEQ multiplex PCR, and TCRdb holds only the in-frame ones, with some missing. The sample lists roughly 50,000 clones, approximately 92% seen once, with less than 4% in the top ten. Sequenced sample: PBMCs. Source of these receptors: a man younger than 30 in good health and CMV-seronegative. The CDR3 runs from the conserved cysteine through the conserved F or W. A D gene is named only where the DNA matches it firmly. Rows may omit the clone size; those that give it use once, few, many or a size class.

>TRBD2|TRBJ2-7|TRBV4-1|once
TGCGCCAGCAGCCAGGAAGTAGCGGGAGGGTACGAGCAGTACTTC
CASSQEVAGGYEQYF
>.|TRBJ1-5|TRBV2|.
TGTGCCAGCAGAACAACCAATCAGCCCCAGCATTTT
CASRTTNQPQHF
>TRBD2|TRBJ2-2|TRBV5-1|.
TGCGCCAGCAGCCTGGGACTAGCGGGAGCGGGCACCGGGGAGCTGTTTTTT
CASSLGLAGAGTGELFF
>TRBD2|TRBJ2-3|TRBV6-1|.
TGTGCCACGGGGGGACGCAGCACAGATACGCAGTATTTT
CATGGRSTDTQYF
>TRBD2|TRBJ2-1|TRBV29-1|few
TGCAGCGTTTTAGGGAGCGGGAGATACAATGAGCAGTTCTTC
CSVLGSGRYNEQFF
>TRBD2|TRBJ2-1|TRBV5-1|once
TGCGCCAGCAGCTTGTACGCTAGCGGGAGGGAAGAGCAGTTCTTC
CASSLYASGREEQFF
>TRBD1|TRBJ1-4|TRBV18|once
TGTGCCAGCTCACCACGGACAGGGGATTTGGAAGAAAAACTGTTTTTT
CASSPRTGDLEEKLFF
>TRBD1|TRBJ2-5|TRBV11-2|.
TGTGCCAGCAGCTTAGGTGGGACAGGGGGCCTGGAGACCCAGTACTTC
CASSLGGTGGLETQYF
>.|TRBJ1-1|TRBV5-1|.
TGCGCCAGCAGCATTACCGCTCGGACAGAAGCTTTCTTT
CASSITARTEAFF
>.|TRBJ2-3|TRBV4-1|.
TGCGCCAGCAGCCAACAGGGGGGAAGGAGCACAGATACGCAGTATTTT
CASSQQGGRSTDTQYF
>.|TRBJ1-2|TRBV5-1|.
TGCGCCAGCAGCTTGACCCCGGACAACTCTAACTATGGCTACACCTTC
CASSLTPDNSNYGYTF
>TRBD1|TRBJ2-1|TRBV5-1|once
TGCGCCAGCAGCTTGGGACAGGGGGCCTACAATGAGCAGTTCTTC
CASSLGQGAYNEQFF
>.|TRBJ2-7|TRBV5-6|.
TGTGCCAGCAGCCCCTATAATTCCCCGTACGAGCAGTACTTC
CASSPYNSPYEQYF
>.|TRBJ2-7|TRBV5-1|.
TGCGCCAGCAGCCTAAAAAGCACAGCCTACGAGCAGTACTTC
CASSLKSTAYEQYF
>TRBD1|TRBJ1-2|TRBV13|.
TGTGCCAGCAGCTTCCGGGACAGTGCAAATGGCTACACCTTC
CASSFRDSANGYTF
>TRBD2|TRBJ2-7|TRBV9|.
TGTGCCAGCAGCACTACTAGCGGGGGCTACGAGCAGTACTTC
CASSTTSGGYEQYF
>TRBD1|TRBJ1-4|TRBV19|.
TGTGCCAGTAGTCCTTCGACAGGGGGAACTGAAAAACTGTTTTTT
CASSPSTGGTEKLFF
>.|TRBJ1-2|TRBV5-5|.
TGTGCCAGCAGCTCGGGTCCAGCAGACTATGGCTACACCTTC
CASSSGPADYGYTF
>TRBD1|TRBJ2-5|TRBV5-4|.
TGTGCCAGCAACCCGGGACAGGGGGAGACCCAGTACTTC
CASNPGQGETQYF
>.|TRBJ2-1|TRBV6-6|.
TGTGCCAGCAGCTACAGGGAGGATGAGCAGTTCTTC
CASSYREDEQFF
>.|TRBJ2-1|TRBV20-1|.
TGCAGTGCTAGAGTATTTAATGAGCAGTTCTTC
CSARVFNEQFF
>TRBD1|TRBJ2-7|TRBV25-1|.
TGTGCCAGCAGAGGAACAGGGACAGGGTCCTACGAGCAGTACTTC
CASRGTGTGSYEQYF
>TRBD1|TRBJ2-7|TRBV4-1|.
TGCGCCAGCAGCCAGGCCTCCGCAACAGGGGGCGAGCAGTACTTC
CASSQASATGGEQYF
>.|TRBJ2-5|TRBV4-1|.
TGCGCCAGCAGTGGGGGGGCTACCGGCGGCTTAAAAGAGACCCAGTACTTC
CASSGGATGGLKETQYF
>.|TRBJ1-2|TRBV5-4|.
TGTGCCAGCAGCACAGAACCTAACTATGGCTACACCTTC
CASSTEPNYGYTF
>TRBD1|TRBJ2-5|TRBV19|.
TGTGCCAGGGACAGGGAGATCGAGACCCAGTACTTC
CARDREIETQYF